This is a list of T cell receptor beta chains from one sample in a study of T cell responses to AZD1222 COVID-19 vaccine. TCRdb's copy holds only in-frame clones and misses some; the assay was immunoSEQ multiplex PCR. The repertoire consists of approximately 190,000 clones, with approximately 91% occurring once and the leading ten covering 0.99%. The sequencing here drew on peripheral blood, taken on day 0 of AZD1222 vaccination. The origin of the receptors is an adult in good health. Each CDR3 is given with its conserved first and last residue. Each record gives: D gene, clone size, V gene, J gene, CDR3 protein, CDR3 DNA. A D gene is named only where the DNA matches it firmly. Clone size is shown for a subset of rows, as once, few, many or a class of expanded clone.

-	-	TRBV6-5	TRBJ1-1	CASRMTMNTEAFF	TGTGCCAGCAGGATGACCATGAACACTGAAGCTTTCTTT
-	-	TRBV28	TRBJ1-2	CASSVGQIGGYTF	TGTGCCAGCAGTGTGGGACAAATTGGCGGCTACACCTTC
TRBD1	once	TRBV7-9	TRBJ1-1	CASSPRTGSNTEAFF	TGTGCCAGCAGCCCGCGGACAGGGTCGAACACTGAAGCTTTCTTT
-	-	TRBV28	TRBJ1-2	CASSGPRGNYGYTF	TGTGCCAGCAGTGGCCCTCGGGGGAACTATGGCTACACCTTC
-	-	TRBV3-1/TRBV3-2	TRBJ2-5	CASSPRNEETQYF	TGTGCCAGCAGCCCACGTAACGAAGAGACCCAGTACTTC
-	-	TRBV4-2	TRBJ1-1	CASSQAPDTGKAFF	TGTGCCAGCAGCCAAGCGCCGGATACAGGGAAAGCTTTCTTT
-	-	TRBV7-8	TRBJ2-7	CASSLAAGPYEQYF	TGTGCCAGCAGCTTAGCAGCAGGGCCCTACGAGCAGTACTTC
-	-	TRBV6-5	TRBJ2-1	CASSLDSYNEQFF	TGTGCCAGCAGTTTGGACAGCTACAATGAGCAGTTCTTC
TRBD1	-	TRBV6-2/TRBV6-3	TRBJ1-1	CASSDRVGITEAFF	TGTGCCAGCAGTGACAGGGTGGGGATCACTGAAGCTTTCTTT
TRBD2	-	TRBV11-2	TRBJ2-1	CASSFTSGPYNEQFF	TGTGCCAGCAGCTTTACTAGCGGGCCGTACAATGAGCAGTTCTTC
-	few	TRBV6-1	TRBJ2-7	CASREPPPGVTYEQYF	TGTGCCAGCAGAGAACCCCCTCCAGGCGTAACCTACGAGCAGTACTTC
-	-	TRBV10-1	TRBJ2-1	CASSRSVSYNEQFF	TGCGCCAGCAGTCGCTCTGTCTCCTACAATGAGCAGTTCTTC
-	-	TRBV11-2	TRBJ1-1	CASSSGTLRNTEAFF	TGTGCCAGCAGCTCTGGTACGTTGCGGAACACTGAAGCTTTCTTT
-	-	TRBV4-1	TRBJ1-6	CASSQESSGAWGNSPLHF	TGCGCCAGCAGCCAAGAGTCGTCAGGGGCGTGGGGTAATTCACCCCTCCACTTT
TRBD1	-	TRBV6-6	TRBJ2-7	CASSITGAPYEQYF	TGTGCCAGCAGCATAACAGGGGCCCCCTACGAGCAGTACTTC